Sequencing of this T cell receptor (beta chain) was carried out in a study of cytomegalovirus exposure and HLA in healthy donors. The study, taken as a whole, reports: Presence/absence analyses took donor sequencing depth as roughly uniform.

PCR used 60 Vbeta primers and 13 Jbeta primers. Generated by immunoSEQ multiplex PCR, the TCRdb table keeps only in-frame clones and is missing some. The top ten clones hold more than 15% of a sample with around 120,000 clones, roughly four fifths of them seen once. Trimming cost V 1 base and J 3 bases, with 12 bases left between them. The CDR3 spans 15 residues. Germline-derived CDR1 and CDR2 are LNHDA and SQIVND (reference sequence). This clone has a handful of counts. Its antigen is not known. The sequencing input was PBMCs. This chain connects TRBV19 to TRBJ1-1; D unclear. This clonotype was sampled from a man aged 50 to 59 in good health and CMV-seropositive. CDR3 region: CASSIAPGVDTEAFF. CDR3 nucleotide sequence: TGTGCCAGTAGTATAGCCCCGGGTGTAGACACTGAAGCTTTCTTT.